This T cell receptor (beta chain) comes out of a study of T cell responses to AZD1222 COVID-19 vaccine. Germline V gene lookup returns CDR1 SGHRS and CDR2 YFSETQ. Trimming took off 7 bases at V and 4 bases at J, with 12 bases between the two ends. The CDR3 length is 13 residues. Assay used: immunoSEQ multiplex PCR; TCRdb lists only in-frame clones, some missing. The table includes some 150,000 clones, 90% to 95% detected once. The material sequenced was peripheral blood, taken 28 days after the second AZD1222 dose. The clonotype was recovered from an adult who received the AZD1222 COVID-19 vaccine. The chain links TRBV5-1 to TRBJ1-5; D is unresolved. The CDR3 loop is CASSARPNQPQHF. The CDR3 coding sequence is TGCGCCAGCTCCGCGCGGCCGAATCAGCCCCAGCATTTT.